Included here is one T cell receptor (beta chain) sequence, with context. The data stem from a study of blood T cell repertoires in COVID-19. Study-wide background: Samples came from the United States, Italy and Spain, spanning acute and convalescent COVID-19. The cDNA or gDNA used as material had been derived from T cells, B-cell-depleted T cells, or PBMCs.

In the study's own analysis: Nucleated cell counts were estimated from reference gene primer amplification. Some clones are missing from TCRdb's copy, which holds only in-frame ones; the method was immunoSEQ multiplex PCR. V and J calls plus clone size are reproduced from that table; the DNA served to infer D and trimming. The data show more than 300,000 clones, about 90% seen once. Seattle participants joined during active infection and were tracked over time. V lost 7 bases, J lost 2 bases, and 5 bases stayed unmatched. Germline lookup yields CDR1 ENHRY and CDR2 SYGVKD. The CDR3 extends over 13 amino acids.

This TCR came from a woman between 25 and 40 years old with COVID-19, enrolled during active disease. J is TRBJ2-7 and V is TRBV10-3; the match to TRBD1 covers 7 bases. The sequencing input was peripheral blood. This CDR3 is CAINQGVAYEQYF. CDR3 DNA sequence: TGTGCCATCAACCAGGGGGTTGCCTACGAGCAGTACTTC.